This T cell receptor beta chain came from a study of cytomegalovirus exposure and HLA in healthy donors. CDR3 length equals 15 residues. The V end lost 2 bases, the J end lost 5 bases, and 15 bases lay between the germline ends. Germline assignment: CDR1 SNHLY and CDR2 FYNNEI. The PCR had 60 Vbeta and 13 Jbeta primers. The repertoire was sequenced with immunoSEQ multiplex PCR; TCRdb's copy has only in-frame clones and lacks some. The sample contains roughly 130,000 clones, 75% to 85% of which appear only once. In this sample, this clone turned up a few times. The source of this sequence is a female donor in good health and CMV-seronegative. Sequencing used PBMCs. The chain links TRBV2 to TRBJ1-2; D possibly corresponds to TRBD1 (5 bases). CDR3 sequence (DNA): TGTGCCAGCAGTGAAATGGGGGGACCTGGATATGGCTACACCTTC. This gives the protein CASSEMGGPGYGYTF.